This record looks at one T cell receptor (beta chain) sequence and its context. The target of this receptor is not known. No much larger clone is present one base from it, and per-base qualities are unavailable. For sequencing of the TCRbeta CDR3 region, genomic DNA was extracted from the sorted cells. The immunoSEQ Assay was used to sequence the TCRbeta CDR3 regions. TCRdb re-hosts the immuneACCESS table, in-frame sequences only. Its copies lack some clones; in the studies checked, an unresolved V gene accounts for under half of them, and the cause for the rest is not known. For this sample there are 100,000 or so clones; approximately 90% appear just once. The ten largest clones capture about 0.15% of the sample. This entry belongs to a study of OX40 agonist ivuxolimab in advanced cancers. Study-level background: Ivuxolimab was an agonistic, fully human IgG2 monoclonal antibody directed against OX40 (CD134), a costimulatory receptor. Intravenous ivuxolimab was administered to patients every 2 weeks at six dose levels: 0.01, 0.1, 0.3, 1.5, 3 and 10 mg/kg. Of the roughly 52 dose-escalation patients, hepatocellular carcinoma was present in around 20, melanoma in roughly 15, renal cell carcinoma in 9 and head and neck cancer in 9. In the dose-escalation cohort, 82.7% of patients were male, and the mean age was roughly 60 years, with a range of roughly 23 to 85. Patients were allowed to have had prior anti-PD-1, anti-PD-L1 or anti-CTLA-4 therapy, and around 40% of the dose-escalation patients had previously received checkpoint inhibitors. Three dose-escalation patients achieved partial responses, one with hepatocellular carcinoma and two with cutaneous melanoma. The point of sequencing TCRbeta in the periphery was to test whether ivuxolimab changed TCR sequence diversity and drove clonal T-cell expansion. The paper covers the monotherapy dose-escalation part of the phase I ivuxolimab trial, which included N ≈ 57 patients.

The CDR3 runs 14 amino acids, cysteine and phenylalanine included. Here the CDR3 DNA is all that survives: 42 bases in frame from base 1. Trimming takes 5 bases from V and 8 bases from J, and the germline ends sit 16 bases apart. Taken from the germline V gene, the CDR1 and CDR2 loops are SNHLY and FYNNEI. Patients with a history of autoimmune disease or receiving systemic immunosuppression were excluded from the trial. Peripheral blood for TCR sequencing was collected from all dose cohorts at baseline, on cycle 4 day 1, and on cycle 7 day 1. The samples were drawn from a first-in-human, open-label, multicenter phase I dose-escalation trial of ivuxolimab. Adults with locally advanced or metastatic head and neck squamous cell, hepatocellular, melanoma or renal cell carcinoma were enrolled in the trial. Before TCR sequencing, CD4+ T cells and CD8+ T cells were sorted from peripheral blood as separate populations.

Summary of the overall study and its limitations: Low levels of normalized T-cell clonal expansion were also seen in some patients who did not respond. At doses from 0.1 to 3.0 mg/kg, clonal expansion was seen in both CD4+ and CD8+ blood T cells between baseline and week 6. After ivuxolimab, more expanded clones were found on average in CD8+ T cells than in CD4+ T cells. In the 0.1-3.0 mg/kg groups, partial responders were among the patients with the lowest normalized peripheral clonal expansion, particularly in CD8+ T cells. The antigen specificity of the peripheral T cells that underwent clonal expansion was not determined.

The chain is made from TRBV2 and TRBJ2-1, with the D gene not confidently named. Sample: CD4+ or CD8+ T cells sorted from blood, taken in a trial of the OX40 agonist ivuxolimab. The receptor comes from an adult with an advanced solid tumor such as melanoma, head and neck, liver or kidney cancer. The CDR3 reads CASSWSGPEDEQFF. DNA sequence: TGTGCCAGCAGTTGGTCAGGCCCCGAGGATGAGCAGTTCTTC.